Each of the 16 T cell receptor beta chains below was sequenced from the same sample in a study of T cell clonotyping in hematopoietic cell transplantation. Method: immunoSEQ multiplex PCR; TCRdb's copy keeps in-frame clones and lacks some. The table includes roughly 13,000 clones, roughly 92% detected once. The sample here was PBMCs, taken 100 days after allogeneic stem cell transplant. Source of these receptors: a female patient aged 50-59 years who had an allogeneic stem cell transplant from an unrelated donor, so the T cells may come from the graft donor. Some clones in this sample may be carry-over from other donors' samples.

This rearrangement joins TRBV6-4 to TRBJ2-5, with 11 bases lining up with TRBD2. Per germline, CDR1 MRHNA and CDR2 SNTAGT. After removal of 4 bases from V and 5 bases from J, the junction contained 6 bases not matched to a gene. CDR3 length: 15 amino acids. For the CDR3, the DNA is TGTGCCAGCAGTGCTATAGCGGGGGGGTTGGAGACCCAGTACTTC. This encodes CASSAIAGGLETQYF.

The V call is TRBV10-3, the J call TRBJ2-2, with D perhaps matching TRBD1 (6 bases). The CDR3 covers 14 residues. Trimming left V 7 bases short and J 5 bases short, with 14 bases between. CDR1 and CDR2 (germline): ENHRY, SYGVKD. CDR3: CAITGQIGTGELFF. The CDR3 coding sequence is TGTGCCATCACAGGACAGATAGGAACCGGGGAGCTGTTTTTT.

The CDR3: CASSYSVEGEQYF. The CDR3 DNA reads as TGTGCCAGCAGTTACTCGGTGGAAGGGGAGCAGTACTTC. This rearrangement joins TRBV6-5 to TRBJ2-7; D gene ambiguous. The CDR3 is 13 residues long. Trimming shortened V by 0 bases and J by 7 bases, and 10 bases separated the two germline ends. Germline CDR1 reads MNHEY; CDR2 reads SVGAGI.

The chain has TRBV30 and TRBJ2-7, with a tentative D call TRBD1 (5 bases). Trimming removed 0 bases at V and 4 bases at J, with 10 bases between. From germline, CDR1 is GTSNPN and CDR2 SVGIG (reference sequence). The CDR3 length is 13 residues. For the CDR3, the DNA is TGTGCCTGGAGTGTCCGCCAGGGTTACGAGCAGTACTTC. It codes for CAWSVRQGYEQYF.

The J gene is TRBJ2-3, the V gene TRBV11-2; the D gene could be TRBD1 or TRBD2 (5 bases each). Trimming left V 5 bases short and J 1 base short, with 13 bases between. Germline values: CDR1 SGHAT, CDR2 FQNNGV. The CDR3 runs 15 residues. This chain's CDR3 is CASSPGRFGTDTQYF. The CDR3 DNA is TGTGCCAGCAGCCCGGGACGGTTCGGCACAGATACGCAGTATTTT.

This clone was seen a handful of times. CDR3 residues: CASSRGDGTFSTDTQYF. Here the CDR3 DNA reads TGTGCCAGCAGCCGTGGAGACGGGACGTTTAGCACAGATACGCAGTATTTT. The chain joins TRBV11-2 to TRBJ2-3; D may correspond to TRBD1 or TRBD2 (5 bases each). The CDR3 loop spans 17 amino acids. Germline V gene sequence: CDR1 SGHAT, CDR2 FQNNGV. V lost 5 bases and J 0 bases, leaving 18 bases between the germline ends.

CDR3 DNA sequence: TGTGCCAGCAGTTCTCCACTAGGGAATGAGCAGTTCTTC. This sequence encodes CASSSPLGNEQFF. The chain recombines TRBV6-5 with TRBJ2-1; D possibly corresponds to TRBD2 (5 bases). The germline gives CDR1 MNHEY, CDR2 SVGAGI. The CDR3 contains 13 residues. The V and J ends lost 4 bases and 7 bases respectively, with 11 bases between them.

This clone showed up just once. The rearrangement links TRBV5-6 to TRBJ1-2, with D unresolved. This CDR3 spans 14 amino acids. CDR1 is SGHDT, CDR2 YYEEEE, per germline. V gave up 0 bases and J gave up 5 bases, with 11 bases separating them. CDR3 sequence: CASSLGKSTYGYTF. The CDR3, as DNA: TGTGCCAGCAGCTTGGGAAAGAGTACGTATGGCTACACCTTC.

This clone was recorded once. This rearrangement joins TRBV10-2 to TRBJ1-2, with D tentatively TRBD1 (6 bases). The V and J ends lost 6 bases and 3 bases respectively, with 14 bases between them. CDR1 is WSHSY and CDR2 is SAAADI in the germline V gene. This CDR3 region has 14 residues. CDR3 in DNA: TGCGCCAGCAGCCCGGGGGGGCAGGACTATGGCTACACCTTC. This translates into CASSPGGQDYGYTF.

The chain joins TRBV19 to TRBJ2-7, with 7 bases identical to TRBD2. The germline V gene encodes CDR1 LNHDA and CDR2 SQIVND (reference sequence). Trimming cost V 3 bases and J 0 bases; bases outside gene matches: 5. This CDR3 is built from 15 residues. The CDR3 nucleotides read TGTGCCAGTAGTATGGGGGGGTCTAGCTCCTACGAGCAGTACTTC. This encodes CASSMGGSSSYEQYF.

This rearrangement joins TRBV5-1 to TRBJ2-7, with D maybe TRBD1 (6 bases). CDR3 length: 13 amino acids. Trimming pared 1 base from V and 2 bases from J, leaving 7 bases between. The germline gives CDR1 SGHRS, CDR2 YFSETQ. This CDR3 reads CASSLQGPYEQYF. The DNA of the CDR3 is TGCGCCAGCAGCTTGCAGGGGCCCTACGAGCAGTACTTC.

The chain uses TRBV20-1 and TRBJ2-5, with a tentative D call TRBD1 (5 bases). Trimming cost V 6 bases and J 5 bases, with 10 bases left between them. CDR3 length equals 11 residues. Germline values: CDR1 DFQATT, CDR2 SNEGSKA (reference sequence). CDR3 sequence reads: CSAEKGETQYF. The CDR3 nucleotides read TGCAGTGCGGAAAAGGGGGAGACCCAGTACTTC.

The V gene is TRBV28, the J gene TRBJ2-2; D is uncertain. Per germline, CDR1 MDHEN and CDR2 SYDVKM. This CDR3 is built from 15 residues. V gave up 2 bases and J gave up 0 bases, with 7 bases separating them. The CDR3: CASSLAGPNTGELFF. The DNA for the CDR3 is TGTGCCAGCAGTTTAGCCGGGCCGAACACCGGGGAGCTGTTTTTT.

This chain uses TRBV6-1 with TRBJ1-1; D uncertain. Trimming took off 2 bases at V and 8 bases at J, with 9 bases between the two ends. CDR1 is MNHNS, CDR2 SASEGT, per germline. The CDR3 consists of 12 residues. The CDR3 sequence is CASSELRPEAFF. CDR3 nucleotide sequence: TGTGCCAGCAGTGAACTCAGACCCGAAGCTTTCTTT.

The count of this clone is one. The rearrangement uses TRBV7-2 and TRBJ2-3; D may be TRBD1 (5 bases). The CDR3 contains 14 residues. V dropped 5 bases and J dropped 4 bases, with 13 bases sitting between them. Germline assignment: CDR1 SGHTA and CDR2 FQGNSA. CDR3 nucleotides: TGTGCCAGCAGCGGGGCCTTGGGTGCAGATACGCAGTATTTT. Protein sequence: CASSGALGADTQYF.

The chain carries TRBV11-2 and TRBJ2-5; 11 bases are shared with TRBD2. Germline CDR1 SGHAT, CDR2 FQNNGV. The junction had 10 bases not matched to a gene; V was cut back by 5 bases and J by 5 bases. The CDR3 has 16 amino acids. The CDR3 DNA follows: TGTGCCAGCAGCCATCTAACTAGCGGGGGCGGGGAGACCCAGTACTTC. Its protein product is CASSHLTSGGGETQYF.